The clone carrying this T cell receptor (beta chain) has a handful of counts. Using its own MiXCR run on the 5' RACE reads, TCRdb lists one record per CDR3 protein. This repertoire shows around 300,000 distinct CDR3 sequences, roughly 13% found once; its top ten account for around a fifth. The data were taken from a study of T-cell memory formation after mild COVID-19. The CDR3 sequence is 15 residues long. Germline loops: CDR1 SGHNT, CDR2 YYREEE (reference sequence). V was shortened by 3 bases and J by 7 bases, with 19 bases between the two germline ends. The sample consisted of PBMCs or a T cell subset sorted from them (not recorded which). The sequence came from a young man who had mild COVID-19 (a few samples of this study predate the infection). Cell type and time point are not known. The genes are TRBV5-4 and TRBJ2-5; TRBD1 is a possible D gene (6 bases). CDR3 amino acids: CASSWRPDSTGTQYF. CDR3 bases: TGTGCCAGCAGCTGGAGACCGGACAGTACGGGGACCCAGTACTTC.